This T cell receptor beta chain emerged from a study of control samples from healthy donors and cancer patients. This CDR3 region has 13 residues. V was cut by 0 bases and J by 2 bases, with 4 bases left in between. The germline V gene encodes CDR1 MRHNA and CDR2 SNTAGT. Assay: immunoSEQ multiplex PCR; the TCRdb copy retains only in-frame clones and omits some. Among some 100,000 clones, more than 80% were seen once, and the ten largest hold approximately 7.6%. The receptor comes from a man aged 18 to 30 in good health. The sample taken for sequencing was blood. The chain links TRBV6-4 to TRBJ1-1, with D unresolved. Here the CDR3 DNA reads TGTGCCAGCAGTGACTCGGACAACACTGAAGCTTTCTTT. Protein: CASSDSDNTEAFF.